The sequence of this T cell receptor beta chain was determined in a study of T-cell memory formation after mild COVID-19. Study in general: Clustering of TCRs was largely donor specific.

Trimming cost V 5 bases and J 3 bases, with 10 bases left between them. Germline CDR1 is MNHEY and CDR2 is SMNVEV (reference sequence). The CDR3 contains 13 residues. This clonotype was counted only a few times. The target antigen is unknown. TCRdb redid the calling of the 5' RACE reads with MiXCR, one entry per CDR3 protein. The sample has about 210,000 distinct CDR3 sequences, under 12% seen once. Study conclusions and caveats: CD4+ contracting clones lay mainly in CM and EM, CD8+ ones in EMRA. Whereas later expanders leaned CD4+, clones contracting day 15 to 85 showed a balanced CD4/CD8 makeup. Some SARS-CoV-2-responding clones were already detected in memory before infection.

The TCR was taken from a man younger than 35 who had mild COVID-19 (a few samples of this study predate the infection). Cell type and time point are not known. V gene TRBV27 combines with J gene TRBJ2-5; weak D call: TRBD1 (5 bases). Sequenced material: PBMCs or a T cell subset sorted from them (not recorded which). The DNA of the CDR3 is TGTGCCAGCAGTACCCAGGGCGAAGAGACCCAGTACTTC. Translating gives CASSTQGEETQYF.